A selection of T cell receptor beta chains follows, all from one sample in a study of T-cell memory formation after mild COVID-19. Using its own MiXCR run on the 5' RACE reads, TCRdb lists one record per CDR3 protein. The data contain about 210,000 distinct CDR3 sequences, roughly a tenth of them singletons. The sequencing sample was made of PBMCs or a T cell subset sorted from them (not recorded which). These receptor sequences come from a man between 18 and 35 years old who had mild COVID-19 (a few samples of this study predate the infection). Cell type and time point are not known. CDR3s include the opening cysteine and the closing phenylalanine or tryptophan. The size of a clone is reported for some rows only, either as once, few or many, or as a class for expanded clones.

j_call clone_size v_call cdr3_length cdr3_aa
TRBJ2-5 few TRBV29-1 14 CSVGPGGRKETQYF
TRBJ1-2 few TRBV18 14 CASSPGLATYGYTF
TRBJ1-1 few TRBV10-3 13 CAISGKGNTEAFF
TRBJ2-7 many TRBV13 13 CASSLQTGAEQYF
TRBJ1-5 . TRBV20-1 13 CSARQGAGQPQHF
TRBJ2-1 few TRBV5-1 14 CASSPDRPYNEQFF
TRBJ1-6 many TRBV6-5 14 CASSYAAHNSPLHF
TRBJ2-1 few TRBV7-9 15 CASSLRSGKFNEQFF
TRBJ2-3 few TRBV7-3 16 CASSLARRGGPDTQYF
TRBJ2-1 few TRBV7-7 13 CASSLFPRDSQFF
TRBJ1-3 . TRBV4-1 18 CASSQDHVKGSSGNTIYF
TRBJ1-2 few TRBV12-3/TRBV12-4 14 CASSRDRGRGGYTF
TRBJ2-3 . TRBV5-1 17 CASSLGSGGLRTDTQYF
TRBJ2-2 . TRBV7-3 16 CASSALPTPNTGELFF
TRBJ1-2 few TRBV28 13 CASSLGWQDGYTF
TRBJ2-2 few TRBV11-2 16 CASSLLAGVYTGELFF
TRBJ1-5 . TRBV12-3/TRBV12-4 16 CASSFGGTGGHQPQHF
TRBJ1-1 few TRBV6-2/TRBV6-3 13 CASNNRGYTEAFF
TRBJ2-1 . TRBV28 11 CASRGYVEQFF
TRBJ2-3 few TRBV28 16 CASSPRQGSSTDTQYF
TRBJ1-2 few TRBV20-1 15 CSAPRGGDANYGYTF
TRBJ2-7 . TRBV3-1 15 CASSSTSGQTYEQYF
TRBJ1-2 . TRBV7-2 14 CASRAGTVNYGYTF
TRBJ2-2 . TRBV10-3 13 CAITSTYTGELFF
TRBJ1-2 few TRBV5-1 12 CASSIQGASYTF
TRBJ1-6 few TRBV10-3 14 CAISELGQGSPLHF
TRBJ2-3 . TRBV6-5 18 CASSYSLPSGRITDTQYF
TRBJ2-2 . TRBV28 13 CASNWERTGELFF
TRBJ2-3 many TRBV7-9 18 CASSLAVTGALSTDTQYF
TRBJ1-1 . TRBV6-6 14 CASSYSGQGVEAFF
TRBJ2-1 few TRBV24-1 15 CATSTSGAPYNEQFF
TRBJ2-2 few TRBV20-1 16 CSARMLGQPNTGELFF
TRBJ1-2 . TRBV20-1 12 CSAPLTGTFYTF
TRBJ2-1 . TRBV5-5 14 CASSLPPGVREQFF
TRBJ1-1 . TRBV29-1 13 CSVFGQLNTEAFF
TRBJ2-2 . TRBV4-3 13 CASSQTSGGELFF
TRBJ1-2 . TRBV6-5 12 CASSCPGRGYTF
TRBJ2-2 few TRBV20-1 15 CSAFRGQGNTGELFF
TRBJ1-2 . TRBV20-1 15 CSARDKTEFYYGYTF
TRBJ2-7 few TRBV7-9 12 CASSLVTNEQYF
TRBJ2-2 few TRBV7-2 13 CASSFSVLGELFF
TRBJ2-7 . TRBV27 15 CASSRRGGISYEQYF
TRBJ1-4 few TRBV6-1 13 CASSHPRGEKLFF
TRBJ1-6 . TRBV28 18 CASSFWRGSGTYNSPLHF
TRBJ2-3 . TRBV19 14 CASSPLEATDTQYF
TRBJ1-5 . TRBV6-2/TRBV6-3 15 CASRPGQLYNQPQHF
TRBJ2-3 many TRBV7-8 18 CASSSRRVTYSSTDTQYF
TRBJ2-4 few TRBV4-3 14 CASSQALGQNIQYF
TRBJ1-1 many TRBV10-3 13 CAIRWDMSTEAFF
TRBJ1-3 . TRBV12-3/TRBV12-4 13 CASMERMPNTIYF
TRBJ2-5 many TRBV12-3/TRBV12-4 15 CASTPQGRVFETQYF
TRBJ1-2 few TRBV7-3 15 CASSLGPGQAYGYTF
TRBJ2-3 few TRBV7-9 19 CASSSLSSGGPLSTDTQYF
TRBJ1-2 . TRBV27 14 CASAFLRWGGGYTF
TRBJ2-4 . TRBV6-6 16 CASSYSTSGGPVIQYF
TRBJ1-2 . TRBV12-3/TRBV12-4 11 CASSLGNGYTF
TRBJ2-2 many TRBV7-9 15 CASSALVMVDGELFF